The 20 T cell receptor beta chains reported below all come from one sample, sequenced in a study of cytomegalovirus exposure and HLA in healthy donors. PCR involved 60 Vbeta and 13 Jbeta primers. Assay: immunoSEQ multiplex PCR; the TCRdb copy retains only in-frame clones and omits some. This table has 130,000 to 150,000 clones, about three quarters appearing once. Specimen: PBMCs. All receptors come from a male donor in good health and CMV-seropositive.

The chain joins TRBV7-8 to TRBJ1-1; D ambiguous. Germline V gene sequence: CDR1 SGHVS, CDR2 FQNEAQ. V gave up 3 bases and J gave up 4 bases, with 12 bases separating them. The CDR3 totals 14 residues. This CDR3 is CASSFFRVPTEAFF. CDR3 DNA: TGTGCCAGCAGCTTTTTCCGGGTCCCCACTGAAGCTTTCTTT.

This clone was observed a single time. The chain has TRBV10-3 and TRBJ2-3; D is unclear. The CDR3 length is 14 residues. Deletions cut 4 bases from V and 4 bases from J, with 12 bases between. Germline V gives CDR1 ENHRY, CDR2 SYGVKD. CDR3 amino acids: CAISGPSSADTQYF. The CDR3 bases are TGTGCCATCAGTGGCCCATCCTCAGCAGATACGCAGTATTTT.

The chain carries TRBV7-9 and TRBJ1-1; D remains unclear. CDR1 and CDR2 from the germline V gene are SEHNR and FQNEAQ (reference sequence). Trimming shortened V by 9 bases and J by 1 base, and 9 bases separated the two germline ends. This CDR3 has 12 residues. In DNA, the CDR3 is TGTGCCAGTGTGAGGGCGAACACTGAAGCTTTCTTT. It is translated as CASVRANTEAFF.

The chain has TRBV10-2 and TRBJ2-1; D unclear. The germline gives CDR1 WSHSY, CDR2 SAAADI. The V and J ends lost 6 bases and 5 bases respectively, with 5 bases between them. The CDR3 extends over 11 amino acids. The CDR3 coding sequence is TGCGCCAGCAGACTGAACAATGAGCAGTTCTTC. Encoded protein: CASRLNNEQFF.

This clone was detected a few times. The CDR3 region is CASSVGSGENSYEQYF. CDR3 coding DNA: TGTGCCAGCAGCGTAGGATCTGGGGAGAACTCCTACGAGCAGTACTTC. This chain uses TRBV9 with TRBJ2-7; a possible D gene is TRBD2 (5 bases). V was pared by 0 bases and J by 0 bases, with 13 bases between. There are 16 residues in the CDR3. CDR1 is SGDLS and CDR2 is YYNGEE in the germline V gene.

The V gene is TRBV19, the J gene TRBJ2-2, with D unclear. The V gene lost 8 bases and the J gene lost 4 bases, with 14 bases spanning the gap. CDR3 length: 14 amino acids. CDR1 is LNHDA, CDR2 SQIVND, per germline (reference sequence). The CDR3 DNA sequence: TGTGCCAGTCGGCAGGTAACACTCACCGGGGAGCTGTTTTTT. It codes for CASRQVTLTGELFF.

Only one count was recorded for this clone. The chain uses TRBV25-1 and TRBJ2-1; TRBD2 might be the D (7 bases). V was shortened by 9 bases and J by 8 bases, with 14 bases between the two germline ends. Germline CDR1 reads MGHDK; CDR2 reads SYGVNS. The length of the CDR3 is 12 residues. The CDR3 DNA reads as TGTGCCAGTCGGAGGGGGGGCGATGAGCAGTTCTTC. Its protein product is CASRRGGDEQFF.

The chain recombines TRBV28 with TRBJ1-6, with 10 nucleotides matching TRBD1. The V and J ends lost 0 bases and 7 bases, in that order; junction bases with no gene match: 12. Germline-derived CDR1 and CDR2 are MDHEN and SYDVKM. The CDR3 is 19 amino acids. CDR3 sequence reads: CASSLWDIKGTGENSPLHF. The CDR3 DNA reads as TGTGCCAGCAGTTTATGGGATATCAAAGGGACAGGGGAAAATTCACCCCTCCACTTT.

This clone was counted between two and nine times. The chain couples TRBV5-1 to TRBJ2-5; D is unresolved. V was shortened by 2 bases and J by 0 bases, with 2 bases between the two germline ends. The CDR3 length is 12 residues. Germline CDR1 and CDR2: SGHRS and YFSETQ. CDR3 amino acids: CASSFYQETQYF. CDR3 in DNA: TGCGCCAGCAGCTTCTACCAAGAGACCCAGTACTTC.

With respect to this clone: Distinct nucleotide sequences in the sample also encode this CDR3. The chain couples TRBV4-1 to TRBJ2-1; no clear D. This CDR3 is 14 amino acids long. The germline V gene encodes CDR1 MGHRA and CDR2 YSYEKL. The ends were cut back, 0 bases at V and 13 bases at J, with 16 bases in the middle. In DNA form, the CDR3 reads TGCGCCAGCAGCCAAGATTGGTCTAGTCGCGCCCAGTTCTTC. Amino acids: CASSQDWSSRAQFF.

The genes are TRBV13 and TRBJ2-1, with 10 bases identical to TRBD2. The V segment lost 5 bases and the J segment 10 bases; nucleotides outside the gene matches: 11. This CDR3 spans 15 amino acids. The germline V gene has CDR1 PRHDT and CDR2 FYEKMQ (reference sequence). In DNA, the CDR3 is TGTGCCAGCAGCGTAAAAAGGACTAGCGGCGAGGAGCAGTTCTTC. It yields the protein CASSVKRTSGEEQFF.

The J gene is TRBJ2-7, the V gene TRBV9; D might be TRBD2 (7 bases). V dropped 1 base and J dropped 0 bases, with 14 bases sitting between them. CDR1 is SGDLS, CDR2 YYNGEE, per germline. The CDR3 extends over 16 amino acids. The chain's CDR3 is CASSVLGGASSYEQYF. In DNA, the CDR3 is TGTGCCAGCAGCGTATTGGGGGGGGCAAGCTCCTACGAGCAGTACTTC. The full variable domain, completed using reference TRBV9 and TRBJ2-7, is DSGVTQTPKHLITATGQRVTLRCSPRSGDLSVYWYQQSLDQGLQFLIQYYNGEERAKGNILERFSAQQFPDLHSELNLSSLELGDSALYFCASSVLGGASSYEQYFGPGTRLTVT.

This clone was recorded a few times. The genes are TRBV6-4 and TRBJ2-6; 8 nucleotides align to TRBD1. Germline lookup yields CDR1 MRHNA and CDR2 SNTAGT. J lost 4 bases, V lost 5 bases, and 7 bases had no gene match. The CDR3 has 16 residues. Here the CDR3 reads CASSPGTGSGANVLTF. CDR3 bases: TGTGCCAGCAGTCCCGGGACAGGATCCGGGGCCAACGTCCTGACTTTC.

The gene calls are TRBV27 and TRBJ2-3; 11 bases are a match to TRBD1. This CDR3 region has 19 residues. Germline CDR1 reads MNHEY; CDR2 reads SMNVEV (reference sequence). Trimming removed 5 bases from V and 0 bases from J; junction bases left unmatched: 13. CDR3 DNA sequence: TGTGCCAGCAGTATACTTGGACAGGGGGCGCGTACTAGCACAGATACGCAGTATTTT. It translates to CASSILGQGARTSTDTQYF.

The rearrangement links TRBV5-1 to TRBJ1-1; 9 nucleotides line up with TRBD1. There are 17 residues in the CDR3. Per the germline V gene, CDR1 is SGHRS and CDR2 is YFSETQ. J gave up 1 base and V 2 bases, and 9 bases lay outside the gene matches. CDR3 sequence (DNA): TGCGCCAGCAGCTTTGTAGGCGGGACAGGGAAGAACACTGAAGCTTTCTTT. Translated, it gives CASSFVGGTGKNTEAFF.

Of note for this clone: Relative to the germline gene, one junction end is altered; a read error may explain this. The DNA for the CDR3 is TGTTCCAGCAGCCCACAGGATAGCAATCAGCCCCAGCATTTT. It is translated as CSSSPQDSNQPQHF. The chain carries TRBV7-9 and TRBJ1-5, with D possibly TRBD1 on 5 matching bases. The CDR3 loop spans 14 amino acids. In germline, CDR1 is SEHNR, CDR2 FQNEAQ (reference sequence).

This chain joins TRBV30 and TRBJ1-6; D is possibly TRBD1 (5 bases). The CDR3 has 15 residues. Deletions cut 1 base from V and 6 bases from J, with 13 bases between. Germline V gives CDR1 GTSNPN, CDR2 SVGIG (reference sequence). For the CDR3, the DNA is TGTGCCTGGAGTGCCGGGGGGACCAGTAATTCACCCCTCCACTTT. It translates to CAWSAGGTSNSPLHF.

V gene TRBV18 combines with J gene TRBJ2-7; TRBD1 is a possible D gene (6 bases). CDR1 and CDR2 (germline): KGHSH, LQKENI. This CDR3 has 12 residues. V was shortened by 5 bases and J by 7 bases, with 12 bases between the two germline ends. The CDR3 coding sequence is TGTGCCAGCTCAACGGACAGTGCGGAGCAGTACTTC. It translates to CASSTDSAEQYF.

This clone appeared once. The genes are TRBV7-9 and TRBJ1-4, with 8 positions matching TRBD1. Germline assignment: CDR1 SEHNR and CDR2 FQNEAQ (reference sequence). The CDR3 has 15 amino acids. The J segment lost 5 bases and the V segment lost 0 bases, leaving 2 bases of the junction unmatched. The CDR3: CASSLATGANEKLFF. Here the CDR3 DNA reads TGTGCCAGCAGCTTAGCGACAGGGGCGAATGAAAAACTGTTTTTT.

This clone was observed a single time. The chain uses TRBV7-9 and TRBJ1-1; D might be TRBD1 (5 bases). The germline V and J ends were trimmed by 3 bases and 4 bases, with 9 bases remaining between them. CDR3 length: 13 residues. In germline, CDR1 is SEHNR, CDR2 FQNEAQ (reference sequence). The chain's CDR3 is CASSFQGLTEAFF. The CDR3 DNA is TGTGCCAGCAGCTTCCAGGGCCTCACTGAAGCTTTCTTT.